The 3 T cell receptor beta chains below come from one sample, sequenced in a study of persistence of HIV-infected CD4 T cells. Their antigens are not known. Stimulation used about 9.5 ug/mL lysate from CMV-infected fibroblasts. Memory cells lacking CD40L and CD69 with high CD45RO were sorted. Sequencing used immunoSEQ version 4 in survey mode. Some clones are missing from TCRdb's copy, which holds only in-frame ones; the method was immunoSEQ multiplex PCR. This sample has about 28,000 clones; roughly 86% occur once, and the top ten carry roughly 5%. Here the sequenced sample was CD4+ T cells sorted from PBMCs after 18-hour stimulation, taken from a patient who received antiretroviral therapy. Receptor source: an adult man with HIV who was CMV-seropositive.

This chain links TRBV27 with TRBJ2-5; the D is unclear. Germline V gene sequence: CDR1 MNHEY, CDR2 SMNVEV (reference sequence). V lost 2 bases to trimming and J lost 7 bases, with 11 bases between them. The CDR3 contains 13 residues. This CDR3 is CASSLGKVATQYF. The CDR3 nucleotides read TGTGCCAGCAGTTTAGGGAAAGTCGCGACCCAGTACTTC.

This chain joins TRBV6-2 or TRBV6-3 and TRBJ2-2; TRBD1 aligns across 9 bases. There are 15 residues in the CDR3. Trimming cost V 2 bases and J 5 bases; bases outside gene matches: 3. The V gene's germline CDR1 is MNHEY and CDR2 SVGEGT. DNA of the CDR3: TGTGCCAGCAGTTACGCACAGGGGGCAACCGGGGAGCTGTTTTTT. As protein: CASSYAQGATGELFF.

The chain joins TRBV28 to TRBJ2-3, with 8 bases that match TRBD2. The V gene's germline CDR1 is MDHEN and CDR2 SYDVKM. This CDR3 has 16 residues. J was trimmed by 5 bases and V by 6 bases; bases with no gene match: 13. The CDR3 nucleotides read TGTGCCAGCAGCACCATGGCGGGGGGAATTCGAGATACGCAGTATTTT. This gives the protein CASSTMAGGIRDTQYF.